The entry that follows covers one TCR beta chain sequence. This CDR3 region has 17 residues. Trimming removed 4 bases from V and 3 bases from J; junction bases left unmatched: 8. Germline V CDR1 and CDR2: SGHRS, YFSETQ. The table came from immunoSEQ multiplex PCR; TCRdb's copy has only in-frame clones and leaves some out. The data hold about 320,000 clones, with roughly 90% observed a single time. Cohort placement rested on clinical history that participants reported themselves. The study recruited exposed participants who had met a COVID-19 case within 2 weeks before entry. The data belong to a study of blood T cell repertoires in COVID-19. Study-wide context: Samples representing acute and convalescent COVID-19 were sourced from the United States, Italy and Spain.

V and J are TRBV5-1 and TRBJ2-3, with 13 bases matching TRBD2. Sequencing used PBMCs or T cells enriched from blood (not recorded which). The clonotype comes from a woman aged 25-40 years who had been exposed to COVID-19. The DNA of the CDR3 is TGCGCCAGCAGCGGGGGACTAGCGGGGTCGTTTACAGATACGCAGTATTTT. Translation gives CASSGGLAGSFTDTQYF.